The 24 T cell receptor beta chains below come from one sample, sequenced in a study of radiation and T cells in renal cell carcinoma. Only in-frame clones appear in the TCRdb table, and some are missing; sequencing was by immunoSEQ multiplex PCR. The table lists around 94,000 clones, around four fifths of them singletons. Time point noted: blood 4 weeks post-SBRT, at nephrectomy. Sample treatment: 15 Gy SBRT to primary tumor, nephrectomy 4 weeks later. This sample comprised blood, obtained from a patient whose treatment included radiotherapy and nephrectomy. These TCRs come from a man aged 50 or older with renal cell carcinoma.

Only one count was recorded for this clone. The genes are TRBV7-9 and TRBJ1-6; 8 bases agree with TRBD1. V lost 2 bases and J lost 12; bases outside the gene matches: 9. Germline CDR1 reads SEHNR; CDR2 reads FQNEAQ (reference sequence). The CDR3 consists of 15 residues. CDR3 nucleotide sequence: TGTGCCAGCAGCTTACTTGGACAGGGCCAAGAACCCCTCCACTTT. Protein product: CASSLLGQGQEPLHF.

This chain links TRBV2 with TRBJ1-1, with TRBD1 identical over 9 bases. This CDR3 spans 12 amino acids. After removal of 8 bases from V and 6 bases from J, the junction contained 4 bases not matched to a gene. Germline V gene data show CDR1 as SNHLY and CDR2 as FYNNEI. This chain's CDR3 is CASEQGAAEAFF. CDR3 bases: TGTGCCAGCGAACAGGGGGCAGCTGAAGCTTTCTTT.

DNA for the CDR3: TGTGCCAGCAGTTATTCAGGGACAGGGTCCTACGAGCAGTACTTC. It specifies CASSYSGTGSYEQYF. The V call is TRBV6-6, the J call TRBJ2-7, with 9 bases that match TRBD1. The CDR3 runs to 15 residues. Trimming took 3 bases from V and 1 from J; bases not matched to a gene: 4. Per germline, CDR1 MNHNY and CDR2 SVGAGI (reference sequence).

The genes are TRBV10-3 and TRBJ2-7, with 8 bases that match TRBD1. The V and J ends lost 6 bases and 7 bases, in that order; junction bases with no gene match: 11. The germline V gene encodes CDR1 ENHRY and CDR2 SYGVKD. The CDR3 has 14 amino acids. Here the CDR3 DNA reads TGTGCCATCAGCCCCGGGACAGGCCGGCGGGAGCAGTACTTC. Protein sequence: CAISPGTGRREQYF.

This rearrangement joins TRBV7-2 to TRBJ2-6; D call uncertain. Trimming took 5 bases from V and 0 from J, leaving 2 bases between them. The CDR3 loop spans 13 amino acids. Germline values: CDR1 SGHTA, CDR2 FQGNSA. The CDR3 DNA sequence: TGTGCCAGCAGCCCCTCTGGGGCCAACGTCCTGACTTTC. It is translated as CASSPSGANVLTF.

This clone was detected only a few times. The genes are TRBV4-2 and TRBJ2-3; TRBD2 matches 11 bases. V lost 4 bases and J lost 1; bases outside the gene matches: 4. This CDR3 spans 16 amino acids. CDR1 is LGHNA, CDR2 YNFKEQ, per germline. In nucleotides, the CDR3 is TGTGCCAGCAGCCTTTCTAGCGGGGGGCGCACAGATACGCAGTATTTT. It encodes CASSLSSGGRTDTQYF.

The genes are TRBV19 and TRBJ2-1; tentative D call: TRBD2 (5 bases). Trimming took off 9 bases at V and 7 bases at J, with 25 bases between the two ends. Looked up from germline, CDR1 is LNHDA and CDR2 is SQIVND (reference sequence). CDR3 length: 16 amino acids. The CDR3: CASGHRRTRRPNEQFF. CDR3 nucleotide sequence: TGTGCCAGCGGGCATCGTAGGACTCGGCGTCCGAATGAGCAGTTCTTC.

The J gene is TRBJ2-7, the V gene TRBV27; D remains ambiguous. The CDR3 sequence is 13 residues long. The V gene's germline CDR1 is MNHEY and CDR2 SMNVEV (reference sequence). Trimming removed 6 bases from V and 4 bases from J, with 13 bases in between. The CDR3 spells CASSYGRKYEQYF. The CDR3 bases are TGTGCCAGCAGCTACGGCCGGAAGTACGAGCAGTACTTC.

V and J are TRBV5-4 and TRBJ2-7, with no clear D. The CDR3 has 14 residues. Germline V CDR1 and CDR2: SGHNT, YYREEE (reference sequence). Trimming took off 1 base at V and 4 bases at J, with 12 bases between the two ends. The CDR3 here is CASSLNTDMYEQYF. The CDR3 nucleotides are TGTGCCAGCAGCTTGAACACTGACATGTACGAGCAGTACTTC.

The chain recombines TRBV18 with TRBJ2-7; weak D call: TRBD2 (7 bases). The CDR3 contains 16 residues. Trimming stripped 3 bases from V and 3 bases from J, with 18 bases between. The V gene's germline CDR1 is KGHSH and CDR2 LQKENI. The CDR3: CASSPTGRGGYYEQYF. CDR3 DNA: TGTGCCAGCTCACCGACCGGTCGCGGGGGCTACTACGAGCAGTACTTC.

The V and J genes are TRBV28 and TRBJ1-2; possibly TRBD1 for D (6 bases). CDR3 length: 13 residues. Germline V gene data show CDR1 as MDHEN and CDR2 as SYDVKM. V lost 6 bases, J lost 3 bases, and 11 bases lay in between. CDR3 protein: CASRPGHDYGYTF. The CDR3 bases are TGTGCCAGCAGACCGGGACACGACTATGGCTACACCTTC.

The J gene is TRBJ2-7, the V gene TRBV7-2, with 10 bases fitting TRBD1. Per the germline V gene, CDR1 is SGHTA and CDR2 is FQGNSA. The V segment lost 5 bases and the J segment 9 bases; nucleotides outside the gene matches: 7. The CDR3 sequence is 13 residues long. The CDR3: CASSPDRGQVQYF. The CDR3 coding sequence is TGTGCCAGCAGCCCCGACAGGGGGCAAGTGCAGTACTTC. Drawing the rest from reference TRBV7-2 and TRBJ2-7, the complete variable domain is GAGVSQSPSNKVTEKGKDVELRCDPISGHTALYWYRQSLGQGLEFLIYFQGNSAPDKSGLPSDRFSAERTGGSVSTLTIQRTQQEDSAVYLCASSPDRGQVQYFGPGTRLTVT.

Turning to this clone: At the DNA level, this CDR3 is encoded by other sequences in the same sample as well. The rearrangement uses TRBV7-2 and TRBJ2-7; 7 bases are shared with TRBD2. Losses at the gene ends were 5 bases for V and 0 bases for J; bases not matched to a gene: 7. Germline loops: CDR1 SGHTA, CDR2 FQGNSA. The CDR3 covers 15 residues. The CDR3: CASSLSGTSSYEQYF. The DNA for the CDR3 is TGTGCCAGCAGCCTAAGCGGGACCAGCTCCTACGAGCAGTACTTC.

The chain has TRBV10-3 and TRBJ2-1; tentatively, D is TRBD2 (6 bases). This CDR3 has 15 residues. V shed 4 bases and J shed 2 bases, with 12 bases lying between them. Germline CDR1 and CDR2: ENHRY and SYGVKD. The chain's CDR3 is CAISVDGSTYNEQFF. The CDR3 DNA reads as TGTGCCATCAGTGTTGACGGGAGTACCTACAATGAGCAGTTCTTC.

The CDR3 loop reads CAWNIRGVRYGYTF. CDR3 sequence (DNA): TGTGCCTGGAACATACGGGGCGTACGCTATGGCTACACCTTC. The chain recombines TRBV30 with TRBJ1-2; maybe TRBD1 (5 bases). The CDR3 is 14 amino acids. V was shortened by 4 bases and J by 4 bases, with 16 bases between the two germline ends. Looked up from germline, CDR1 is GTSNPN and CDR2 is SVGIG (reference sequence). Full variable domain (remainder filled in from reference TRBV30 and TRBJ1-2): SQTIHQWPATLVQPVGSPLSLECTVEGTSNPNLYWYRQAAGRGLQLLFYSVGIGQISSEVPQNLSASRPQDRQFILSSKKLLLSDSGFYLCAWNIRGVRYGYTFGSGTRLTVV.

The V and J genes are TRBV6-1 and TRBJ1-1, with TRBD1 as a possible D gene (5 bases). V was cut by 0 bases and J by 4 bases, with 9 bases left in between. The V gene's germline CDR1 is MNHNS and CDR2 SASEGT. CDR3 length equals 14 residues. CDR3 DNA: TGTGCCAGCAGTGAAGCGGCGGGGGGCACTGAAGCTTTCTTT. This codes for CASSEAAGGTEAFF.

This chain joins TRBV7-9 and TRBJ1-3; D remains unclear. CDR1 is SEHNR, CDR2 FQNEAQ, per germline (reference sequence). Trimming removed 0 bases from V and 0 bases from J, with 3 bases in between. This CDR3 is 14 amino acids long. The CDR3 sequence: CASSLAVSGNTIYF. Here the CDR3 DNA reads TGTGCCAGCAGCTTAGCAGTCTCTGGAAACACCATATATTTT.

The chain employs TRBV6-5 and TRBJ1-2; no definite D call. The V end was cut by 6 bases, the J end by 3 bases, with 17 bases between. The CDR3 contains 15 residues. The germline V gene encodes CDR1 MNHEY and CDR2 SVGAGI. The CDR3, as DNA: TGTGCCAGCAGCTACGACAATCCGGTCGACTATGGCTACACCTTC. Protein: CASSYDNPVDYGYTF.

The V call is TRBV6-5, the J call TRBJ2-5; 8 bases match TRBD2. Trimming cost V 8 bases and J 5 bases; bases outside gene matches: 13. The CDR3 totals 15 residues. Germline assignment: CDR1 MNHEY and CDR2 SVGAGI. In nucleotides, the CDR3 is TGTGCCAGCGTCCGGAGCGGGGGAATGGGGGAGACCCAGTACTTC. Encoded protein: CASVRSGGMGETQYF.

This clone was observed a few times. The V and J genes are TRBV11-2 and TRBJ2-7; maybe TRBD2 (5 bases). V lost 4 bases and J lost 6, with 10 bases in between. This CDR3 is built from 12 residues. Germline V gene sequence: CDR1 SGHAT, CDR2 FQNNGV. CDR3 in amino acids: CASSYRTGEQYF. CDR3 sequence (DNA): TGTGCCAGCAGCTACCGGACTGGCGAGCAGTACTTC. Variable domain in full (rest from reference TRBV11-2 and TRBJ2-7): EAGVAQSPRYKIIEKRQSVAFWCNPISGHATLYWYQQILGQGPKLLIQFQNNGVVDDSQLPKDRFSAERLKGVDSTLKIQPAKLEDSAVYLCASSYRTGEQYFGPGTRLTVT.

This clone was detected only once. The chain links TRBV4-1 to TRBJ1-2; D possibly corresponds to TRBD1 (5 bases). This CDR3 spans 16 amino acids. Germline V gene data show CDR1 as MGHRA and CDR2 as YSYEKL. Trimming cost V 2 bases and J 5 bases, with 18 bases left between them. The CDR3 is CASSQSGTEGGYGYTF. The CDR3 bases are TGCGCCAGCAGCCAAAGCGGGACTGAGGGCGGTTATGGCTACACCTTC.

The chain is built from TRBV7-6 and TRBJ2-5; 7 nucleotides line up with TRBD1. The germline gives CDR1 SGHVS, CDR2 FNYEAQ. This CDR3 is built from 16 residues. Losses at the gene ends were 5 bases for V and 4 bases for J; bases not matched to a gene: 13. CDR3 nucleotides: TGTGCCAGCAGCCTAAGGCCCGGACAGGCTGGAGAGACCCAGTACTTC. Translation gives CASSLRPGQAGETQYF.

This clone was seen once. The rearrangement joins TRBV5-5 to TRBJ2-1; the D is unclear. CDR3 length equals 15 residues. Trimming left V 0 bases short and J 0 bases short, with 7 bases between. Germline V gene data show CDR1 as SGHKS and CDR2 as YYEKEE (reference sequence). The CDR3 here is CASSLESLSYNEQFF. The CDR3 coding sequence is TGTGCCAGCAGCTTGGAATCCCTCTCCTACAATGAGCAGTTCTTC.

This clone has more than one count but fewer than ten. The chain couples TRBV6-5 to TRBJ1-2; D is possibly TRBD1 (5 bases). CDR1 is MNHEY, CDR2 SVGAGI, per germline. This CDR3 comprises 13 residues. V was clipped by 4 bases and J by 6 bases, with 12 bases between them. CDR3 nucleotide sequence: TGTGCCAGCAGTTTCCTCCCACAGGATGGCTACACCTTC. Amino acids: CASSFLPQDGYTF.